These 15 T cell receptor beta chains share one sample of origin, sequenced in a study of cytomegalovirus exposure and HLA in healthy donors. PCR amplification relied on 60 Vbeta primers (plus 13 Jbeta primers). The assay was immunoSEQ multiplex PCR, and TCRdb's table has in-frame clones only and misses some. The repertoire consists of around 91,000 clones, with around nine tenths occurring once and the leading ten covering roughly 8.3%. Material: PBMCs. These TCRs come from a young man in good health and CMV-seropositive.

The J gene is TRBJ1-1, the V gene TRBV10-1, with TRBD1 identical over 9 bases. Germline-derived CDR1 and CDR2 are WNHNN and SYGVQD (reference sequence). The trim removed 8 bases at V and 5 bases at J, leaving 15 bases unmatched. The CDR3 sequence is 16 residues long. Written as DNA, the CDR3 is TGCGCCAGCTCCATACTCAGGACAGGGGTCAAAACTGAAGCTTTCTTT. Protein: CASSILRTGVKTEAFF.

This clone was recorded a few times. The chain combines TRBV6-1 with TRBJ1-5; the D gene is possibly TRBD1 (5 bases). Germline V gene lookup returns CDR1 MNHNS and CDR2 SASEGT. There are 15 residues in the CDR3. Deletions cut 2 bases from V and 1 base from J, with 9 bases between. The CDR3 loop is CASSEWGGSNQPQHF. DNA for the CDR3: TGTGCCAGCAGTGAATGGGGGGGGAGCAATCAGCCCCAGCATTTT.

The V gene is TRBV6-1, the J gene TRBJ2-1; 9 nucleotides match TRBD1. Germline V gene lookup returns CDR1 MNHNS and CDR2 SASEGT. This CDR3 is built from 15 residues. V was pared by 3 bases and J by 1 base, with 1 base of the junction left unmatched. CDR3 residues: CASSEGQGSYNEQFF. The CDR3 region has the DNA TGTGCCAGCAGTGAGGGACAGGGATCCTACAATGAGCAGTTCTTC.

This clone was seen a handful of times. The J gene is TRBJ1-5, the V gene TRBV28; TRBD1 agrees at 10 bases. CDR1 and CDR2 (germline): MDHEN, SYDVKM. CDR3 length: 17 residues. V was pared by 5 bases and J by 5 bases, with 12 bases of the junction left unmatched. The DNA of the CDR3 is TGTGCCAGCAGTCCTACCCCCTCGGACAGGGGGGATCAGCCCCAGCATTTT. Its protein product is CASSPTPSDRGDQPQHF.

The chain joins TRBV5-6 to TRBJ2-7, with D unresolved. This CDR3 has 13 residues. V was shortened by 0 bases and J by 1 base, with 5 bases between the two germline ends. Germline-derived CDR1 and CDR2 are SGHDT and YYEEEE. CDR3 bases: TGTGCCAGCAGCTTGGTCAATTCCTACGAGCAGTACTTC. It translates to CASSLVNSYEQYF.

This clone was recorded only once. The J gene is TRBJ2-3, the V gene TRBV18; 11 bases align to TRBD2. The CDR3 runs to 15 residues. V was pared by 3 bases and J by 4 bases, with 3 bases of the junction left unmatched. CDR1 is KGHSH, CDR2 LQKENI, per germline. The CDR3 region has the DNA TGTGCCAGCTCACCGACTAGCGGGAAGCCAGATACGCAGTATTTT. Amino acid sequence: CASSPTSGKPDTQYF.

This clone appeared once. V is TRBV6-5 and J is TRBJ2-2, with D perhaps matching TRBD1 (6 bases). The CDR3 covers 14 residues. The V gene's germline CDR1 is MNHEY and CDR2 SVGAGI. V was cut by 7 bases and J by 2 bases, with 11 bases left in between. This chain's CDR3 is CASTQGFNTGELFF. The CDR3 nucleotides are TGTGCCAGCACACAGGGCTTTAACACCGGGGAGCTGTTTTTT.

The chain employs TRBV7-2 and TRBJ2-2; maybe TRBD1 (5 bases). Germline V gives CDR1 SGHTA, CDR2 FQGNSA. The CDR3 extends over 16 amino acids. Trimming left V 2 bases short and J 4 bases short, with 14 bases between. The CDR3 DNA follows: TGTGCCAGCAGCTTATTTAGGCAGGGTATCACCGGGGAGCTGTTTTTT. Protein sequence: CASSLFRQGITGELFF.

The chain links TRBV14 to TRBJ2-2; D not certain. CDR1 is SGHDN and CDR2 is FVKESK in the germline V gene. There are 14 residues in the CDR3. V was clipped by 0 bases and J by 8 bases, with 10 bases between them. CDR3 protein: CASSQDLGRGELFF. The CDR3 nucleotides are TGTGCCAGCAGCCAAGATTTGGGCAGGGGGGAGCTGTTTTTT.

Only one count was recorded for this clone. The chain has TRBV6-4 and TRBJ2-1; the match to TRBD1 covers 7 bases. V shed 5 bases and J 6 bases; nucleotides not matched to a gene: 7. This CDR3 contains 14 residues. In germline, CDR1 is MRHNA, CDR2 SNTAGT. The CDR3: CASSRDRTSNEQFF. CDR3 DNA sequence: TGTGCCAGCAGTAGGGACAGAACTTCCAATGAGCAGTTCTTC.

This chain uses TRBV28 with TRBJ1-4; 11 bases are shared with TRBD1. Germline lookup yields CDR1 MDHEN and CDR2 SYDVKM. The CDR3 loop spans 15 amino acids. V lost 5 bases to trimming and J lost 6 bases; unmatched junction nucleotides: 5. This chain's CDR3 is CASSPWTGGDEKLFF. The CDR3 DNA is TGTGCCAGCAGTCCCTGGACAGGGGGCGATGAAAAACTGTTTTTT.

Notes on this clone: This sample also contains other DNA sequences that code for the same CDR3. The chain carries TRBV6-4 and TRBJ2-1, with TRBD2 matching over 9 bases. With V trimmed by 3 bases and J by 1 base, 4 bases remained unmatched. Germline loops: CDR1 MRHNA, CDR2 SNTAGT. The CDR3 is 16 residues long. The CDR3 loop is CASSEEAGGSYNEQFF. In DNA, the CDR3 is TGTGCCAGCAGTGAAGAGGCGGGAGGGTCCTACAATGAGCAGTTCTTC.

About this clone itself: Since a much larger clone is just one base distant, this may be a read error. The rearrangement links TRBV28 to TRBJ2-2, with 9 bases matching TRBD1. In germline, CDR1 is MDHEN, CDR2 SYDVKM. This CDR3 region has 17 residues. The CDR3 DNA sequence: TGTGCCAGCAGTGTATGGGCCCCGGGACAGGGATCCGGGGAGCTGTTTTTT. This codes for CASSVWAPGQGSGELFF.

This clone appeared once. This same CDR3 is encoded by further DNA sequences in the sample. V and J are TRBV5-6 and TRBJ1-2, with TRBD1 identical over 9 bases. The V gene end was trimmed by 0 bases and the J gene end by 5 bases; junction bases not matched to a gene: 5. The CDR3 has 15 residues. Germline V CDR1 and CDR2: SGHDT, YYEEEE. The CDR3 here is CASSLGGQGGYGYTF. The CDR3 coding sequence is TGTGCCAGCAGCTTGGGGGGACAGGGCGGTTATGGCTACACCTTC.

The chain links TRBV28 to TRBJ1-5; TRBD1 aligns across 7 bases. The CDR3 length is 15 residues. Per the germline V gene, CDR1 is MDHEN and CDR2 is SYDVKM. Losses at the gene ends were 6 bases for V and 2 bases for J; bases not matched to a gene: 7. The CDR3: CASSPGGQGNQPQHF. The DNA of the CDR3 is TGTGCCAGCAGCCCGGGTGGACAGGGCAATCAGCCCCAGCATTTT.